This TCR beta chain was captured in a study of T cells in Graves' hyperthyroidism and ophthalmopathy. Between the trimmed V and J ends, which lost 8 bases and 0 bases, there was a span of 11 bases. The CDR3 has 14 amino acids. The germline gives CDR1 MGHDK, CDR2 SYGVNS. Uncontrolled infections, other autoimmune diseases, pregnancy or lactation led to exclusion of patients. Diagnoses were established using clinical symptoms, serum thyroxine and TRAb, thyroid ultrasound and orbital computed tomography. Study-level results: By a 13 V-J model, ophthalmopathy was set apart from stable hyperthyroidism. The model's output predicted ophthalmopathy at a median of 6.5 months prior to onset.

There were TCR beta CDR3 regions amplified from RNA transcripts. First-round RT-PCR targeting the TCR CDR3 was performed with the HTBI primer set. TCRdb reprocessed the multiplex PCR reads with MiXCR, giving one entry per CDR3 protein. The sample carries hundreds of thousands of distinct CDR3 sequences, over 40% recorded once. As for this clonotype: Its antigen remains unidentified.

The receptor was isolated from an adult man with Graves' disease, either hyperthyroidism or ophthalmopathy (not recorded which). This sequence joins TRBV25-1 and TRBJ1-5; no definite D call. Sequenced material: peripheral blood or thyroid tissue (not recorded which). This CDR3 is CASQQAGSNQPQHF. As DNA, the CDR3 is TGTGCCAGCCAGCAGGCAGGTAGCAATCAGCCCCAGCATTTT.